The T cell receptor beta chain under discussion was sequenced for a study of T cell responses to AZD1222 COVID-19 vaccine. The overall study: Second doses at about 4 or about 12 weeks were pooled.

Germline V gene lookup returns CDR1 LNHDA and CDR2 SQIVND (reference sequence). The CDR3 is 16 amino acids. V lost 2 bases and J lost 2, with 13 bases in between. Notes on the study in general: Recipients of two AZD1222 doses showed rising Spike-specific TCR breadth and depth. Targets within unmutated variant regions were reportedly found for nearly half of spike-specific TCRs.

About this clone: Its antigen remains unidentified.

The data were produced by immunoSEQ multiplex PCR, yet TCRdb's version contains in-frame clones alone and is incomplete. The table records some 100,000 clones, around 87% of them present only once. Specimen: peripheral blood, collected on day 0 of AZD1222 vaccination. The gene calls are TRBV19 and TRBJ1-3; no reliable D call. The TCR sequence derives from an adult in good health. As DNA, the CDR3 is TGTGCCAGTAGTATAAGTTACAGCACACCTGGAAACACCATATATTTT. Its translation is CASSISYSTPGNTIYF.